This T cell receptor (beta chain) was captured in a study of shared T cell receptors in the human thymus. Generated by immunoSEQ multiplex PCR, the TCRdb table keeps only in-frame clones and is missing some. The data show about 660,000 clones, 85% to 90% seen once. This CDR3 comprises 15 residues. CDR1 and CDR2 from the germline V gene are LNHDA and SQIVND (reference sequence). With V trimmed by 3 bases and J by 5 bases, 6 bases remained unmatched. The data were also submitted as part of a second study, on human thymus T cells. That report adds: Resections that were taken during corrective heart surgery supplied the thymus tissue. Related research described thymic repertoires that were highly overlapping among unrelated individuals.

The TCR sequence derives from a boy in the first two years of life with a congenital heart defect. The chain employs TRBV19 and TRBJ2-3; 9 bases are shared with TRBD1. Sequenced: thymocytes. CDR3 region: CASSISQGAGDTQYF. DNA of the CDR3: TGTGCCAGTAGTATCTCACAGGGGGCGGGAGATACGCAGTATTTT. Full variable domain (outside the CDR3, taken from reference TRBV19 and TRBJ2-3): DGGITQSPKYLFRKEGQNVTLSCEQNLNHDAMYWYRQDPGQGLRLIYYSQIVNDFQKGDIAEGYSVSREKKESFPLTVTSAQKNPTAFYLCASSISQGAGDTQYFGPGTRLTVL.